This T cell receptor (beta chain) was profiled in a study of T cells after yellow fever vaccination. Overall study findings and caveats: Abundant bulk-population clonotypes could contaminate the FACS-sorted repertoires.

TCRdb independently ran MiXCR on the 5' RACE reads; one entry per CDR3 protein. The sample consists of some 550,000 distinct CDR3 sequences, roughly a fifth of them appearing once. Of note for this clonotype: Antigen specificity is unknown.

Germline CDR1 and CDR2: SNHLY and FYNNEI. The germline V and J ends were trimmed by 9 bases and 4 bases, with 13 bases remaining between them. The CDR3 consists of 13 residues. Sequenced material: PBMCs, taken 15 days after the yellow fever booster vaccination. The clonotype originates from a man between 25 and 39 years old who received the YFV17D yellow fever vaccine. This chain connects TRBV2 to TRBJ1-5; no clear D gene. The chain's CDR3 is CASKVLRNQPQHF. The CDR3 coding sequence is TGTGCCAGTAAAGTACTAAGAAATCAGCCCCAGCATTTT.